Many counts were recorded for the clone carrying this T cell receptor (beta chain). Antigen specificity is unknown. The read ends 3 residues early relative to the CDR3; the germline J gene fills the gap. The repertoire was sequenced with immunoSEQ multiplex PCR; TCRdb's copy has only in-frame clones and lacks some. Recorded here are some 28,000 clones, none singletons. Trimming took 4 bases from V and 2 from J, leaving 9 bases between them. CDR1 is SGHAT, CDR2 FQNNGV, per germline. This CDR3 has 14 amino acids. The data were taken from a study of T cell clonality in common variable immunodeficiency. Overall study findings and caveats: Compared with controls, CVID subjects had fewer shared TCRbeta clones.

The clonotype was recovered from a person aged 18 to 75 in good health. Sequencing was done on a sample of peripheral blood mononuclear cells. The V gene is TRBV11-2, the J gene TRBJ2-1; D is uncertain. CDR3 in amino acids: CASSWASPYNEQFF. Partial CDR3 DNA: TGTGCCAGCAGCTGGGCGTCCCCCTACAATGAG.